Listed below are T cell receptor beta chains from one sample, sequenced in a study of blood T cell repertoires in COVID-19. TCRdb's copy holds only in-frame clones and misses some; the assay was immunoSEQ multiplex PCR. In the table there are over 600,000 clones, just under 90% of which are singletons. Sequencing was carried out using peripheral blood. These receptors all stem from a woman under 30 with acute or convalescent COVID-19. The CDR3 runs from the conserved cysteine through the conserved F or W. The order of the fields is D gene, V gene, clone size, J gene, CDR3 protein, CDR3 DNA. A D gene is named only where the DNA matches it firmly. Clone sizes are given selectively: once, few, many, or a class where the clone is expanded.

>-|TRBV19|-|TRBJ2-2
CASSISRGRGFTGELFF
TGTGCCAGTAGTATATCACGGGGGAGAGGATTCACCGGGGAGCTGTTTTTT
>-|TRBV6-1|-|TRBJ1-1
CASSESFRTVNTEAFF
TGTGCCAGCAGTGAAAGCTTCCGGACAGTGAACACTGAAGCTTTCTTT
>-|TRBV3-1/TRBV3-2|-|TRBJ2-6
CASSRRGSSGANVLTF
TGTGCCAGCAGCCGCCGGGGGAGTTCTGGGGCCAACGTCCTGACTTTC
>TRBD1|TRBV5-4|-|TRBJ1-1
CASSAGGITEAFF
TGTGCCAGCAGCGCAGGGGGCATAACTGAAGCTTTCTTT
>-|TRBV19|-|TRBJ1-6
CASSIGATYNSPLHF
TGTGCCAGTAGTATAGGGGCGACCTATAATTCACCCCTCCACTTT
>-|TRBV11-2|few|TRBJ2-1
CASSNRDNYNEQFF
TGTGCCAGCAGCAACCGGGACAACTACAATGAGCAGTTCTTC
>-|TRBV27|-|TRBJ1-2
CASSLRGLGLYGYTF
TGTGCCAGCAGTTTGAGGGGACTGGGACTCTATGGCTACACCTTC
>-|TRBV30|-|TRBJ1-5
CACGAILSNQPQHF
TGTGCCTGTGGGGCGATTCTTAGCAATCAGCCCCAGCATTTT
>-|TRBV19|-|TRBJ2-3
CASSILRGLTDTQYF
TGTGCCAGTAGTATCCTGCGAGGTTTAACAGATACGCAGTATTTT
>-|TRBV4-1|-|TRBJ2-7
CASSQGPGTYEQYF
TGCGCCAGCAGCCAAGGCCCAGGGACCTACGAGCAGTACTTC
>-|TRBV7-9|-|TRBJ1-5
CASSLDGREGQPQHF
TGTGCCAGCAGCTTAGACGGGAGGGAAGGTCAGCCCCAGCATTTT